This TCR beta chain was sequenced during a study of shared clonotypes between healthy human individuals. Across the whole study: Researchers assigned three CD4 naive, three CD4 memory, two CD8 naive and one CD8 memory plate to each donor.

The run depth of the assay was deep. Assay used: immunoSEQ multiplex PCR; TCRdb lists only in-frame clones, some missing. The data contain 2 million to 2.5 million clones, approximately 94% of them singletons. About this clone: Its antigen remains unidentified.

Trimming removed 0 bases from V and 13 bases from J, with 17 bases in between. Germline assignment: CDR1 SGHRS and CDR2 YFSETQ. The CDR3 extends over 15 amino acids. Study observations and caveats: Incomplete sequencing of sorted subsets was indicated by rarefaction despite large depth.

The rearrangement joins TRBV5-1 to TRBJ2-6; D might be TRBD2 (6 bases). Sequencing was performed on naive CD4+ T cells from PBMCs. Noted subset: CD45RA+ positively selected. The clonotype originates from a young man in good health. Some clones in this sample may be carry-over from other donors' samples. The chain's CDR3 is CASSLVAGIFKVLTF. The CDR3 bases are TGCGCCAGCAGCTTGGTCGCGGGGATTTTTAAGGTCCTGACTTTC.